The entry below gives a single T cell receptor beta chain sequence along with its context. Its antigen is undetermined. Germline CDR1 reads SGHDT; CDR2 reads YYEEEE. The CDR3 has 17 amino acids. V dropped 5 bases and J dropped 3 bases, with 23 bases sitting between them. Profiled with immunoSEQ multiplex PCR; TCRdb holds only in-frame clones, not every one. The sample carries about 68,000 clones, roughly 97% recorded once. The data were obtained in a study of cytomegalovirus exposure and HLA in healthy donors. Study information: The 90 to 150 validation repertoires used the same platform as the 650 to 850 first-cohort repertoires (as reported by a later analysis).

General study points: Most TCR sequences showed up rarely, but some public TCRs showed up in many donors. Cytomegalovirus status was reportedly diagnosed by the classifier with high specificity and sensitivity. Cytomegalovirus association was assigned to approximately 180 TCR beta chains.

The sequencing input was PBMCs. This receptor was taken from a man younger than 30 in good health and CMV-seronegative. The chain links TRBV5-6 to TRBJ2-5; D is perhaps TRBD1 (6 bases). The CDR3 DNA reads TGTGCCAGCAGTGCGATGGGGGCCGGGAATTTGGAAGAGACCCAGTACTTC. It is translated as CASSAMGAGNLEETQYF.